A selection of T cell receptor beta chains follows, all from one sample in a study of identical twins. TCRdb re-called the 5' RACE reads with MiXCR, one entry per CDR3 protein. The repertoire holds around 530,000 distinct CDR3 sequences, roughly 15% seen once, with less than 0.5% in the top ten. The same sample was also used in a study of yellow fever vaccine responses in identical twins.

The sample consisted of CD4+ T cells sorted from blood. The receptors stem from a woman under 30 in good health. CDR3s include the opening cysteine and the closing phenylalanine or tryptophan. The D gene is left open where the match is weak. The listing skips clone size in some rows; elsewhere it reads once, few, many or a size class.

d_call: TRBD2; j_call: TRBJ2-3; clone_size: -; v_call: TRBV20-1; cdr3_aa: CSAAPPGLGTDTQYF; cdr3_nt: TGCAGTGCTGCCCCCCCTGGACTAGGCACAGATACGCAGTATTTT
d_call: -; j_call: TRBJ1-2; clone_size: -; v_call: TRBV12-3/TRBV12-4; cdr3_aa: CASSLQAGFYGYTF; cdr3_nt: TGTGCCAGCAGTTTGCAAGCGGGGTTCTATGGCTACACCTTC
d_call: TRBD2; j_call: TRBJ2-1; clone_size: -; v_call: TRBV7-8; cdr3_aa: CASSFKREGSHYNEQFF; cdr3_nt: TGTGCCAGCAGCTTTAAGCGGGAGGGCTCCCACTACAATGAGCAGTTCTTC
d_call: TRBD2; j_call: TRBJ2-1; clone_size: many; v_call: TRBV12-3/TRBV12-4; cdr3_aa: CASSPGLAGRYNEQFF; cdr3_nt: TGTGCCAGCAGTCCCGGACTAGCGGGGCGCTACAATGAGCAGTTCTTC
d_call: -; j_call: TRBJ2-7; clone_size: few; v_call: TRBV11-2; cdr3_aa: CASSQIKTGLPRSYEQYF; cdr3_nt: TGTGCCAGCAGCCAGATTAAAACGGGACTCCCTCGATCCTACGAGCAGTACTTC
d_call: TRBD2; j_call: TRBJ2-3; clone_size: -; v_call: TRBV20-1; cdr3_aa: CSASPGLAGGTDTQYF; cdr3_nt: TGCAGTGCTAGCCCTGGACTAGCGGGGGGCACAGATACGCAGTATTTT
d_call: -; j_call: TRBJ1-4; clone_size: -; v_call: TRBV5-1; cdr3_aa: CASSLGSRDWGEKLFF; cdr3_nt: TGCGCCAGCAGCTTGGGGAGTAGGGATTGGGGTGAAAAACTGTTTTTT
d_call: TRBD2; j_call: TRBJ2-5; clone_size: -; v_call: TRBV11-2; cdr3_aa: CASSSGLAGEGGTQYF; cdr3_nt: TGTGCCAGCAGCTCGGGACTAGCGGGAGAAGGGGGGACCCAGTACTTC
d_call: TRBD1; j_call: TRBJ1-1; clone_size: few; v_call: TRBV20-1; cdr3_aa: CSPGQGPILNTEAFF; cdr3_nt: TGCAGCCCGGGACAGGGGCCGATTTTGAACACTGAAGCTTTCTTT
d_call: -; j_call: TRBJ1-5; clone_size: -; v_call: TRBV12-3/TRBV12-4; cdr3_aa: CASSRGGHQPQHF; cdr3_nt: TGTGCCAGCAGCCGAGGGGGACATCAGCCCCAGCATTTT
d_call: TRBD2; j_call: TRBJ2-1; clone_size: few; v_call: TRBV5-1; cdr3_aa: CASSQTPPGLGLGAGGEQFF; cdr3_nt: TGCGCCAGCAGCCAGACCCCACCGGGACTAGGGTTAGGTGCCGGGGGTGAGCAGTTCTTC
d_call: TRBD1; j_call: TRBJ2-1; clone_size: few; v_call: TRBV6-5; cdr3_aa: CASSYSTGTGHPREQFF; cdr3_nt: TGTGCCAGCAGTTACTCGACCGGGACAGGGCATCCCAGGGAGCAGTTCTTC
d_call: TRBD1; j_call: TRBJ1-4; clone_size: -; v_call: TRBV15; cdr3_aa: CATSRGTGEEEKLFF; cdr3_nt: TGTGCCACCAGCAGAGGTACAGGGGAGGAGGAAAAACTGTTTTTT
d_call: TRBD2; j_call: TRBJ2-2; clone_size: few; v_call: TRBV12-3/TRBV12-4; cdr3_aa: CASSRELTSGSPGELFF; cdr3_nt: TGTGCCAGCAGTAGAGAACTGACTAGCGGGAGCCCCGGGGAGCTGTTTTTT
d_call: TRBD1; j_call: TRBJ2-5; clone_size: -; v_call: TRBV12-3/TRBV12-4; cdr3_aa: CASSRGTGAYQETQYF; cdr3_nt: TGTGCCAGCAGTCGTGGGACAGGGGCTTACCAAGAGACCCAGTACTTC
d_call: -; j_call: TRBJ2-7; clone_size: -; v_call: TRBV20-1; cdr3_aa: CSATAGHEQYF; cdr3_nt: TGCAGTGCAACGGCTGGCCACGAGCAGTACTTC
d_call: TRBD1; j_call: TRBJ1-2; clone_size: many; v_call: TRBV7-9; cdr3_aa: CASSRGTGDYGYTF; cdr3_nt: TGTGCCAGCAGCCGTGGGACAGGGGACTATGGCTACACCTTC
d_call: TRBD1; j_call: TRBJ2-2; clone_size: -; v_call: TRBV3-1; cdr3_aa: CASSRPGTGYTGELFF; cdr3_nt: TGTGCCAGCAGCCGTCCCGGGACAGGTTACACCGGGGAGCTGTTTTTT
d_call: -; j_call: TRBJ2-2; clone_size: -; v_call: TRBV28; cdr3_aa: CASTSSAGELFF; cdr3_nt: TGTGCCAGCACCTCTAGCGCCGGGGAGCTGTTTTTT
d_call: TRBD2; j_call: TRBJ2-5; clone_size: -; v_call: TRBV7-8; cdr3_aa: CASSLARRGGGAETQYF; cdr3_nt: TGTGCCAGCAGCTTAGCGCGAAGGGGCGGGGGGGCAGAGACCCAGTACTTC
d_call: TRBD1; j_call: TRBJ1-1; clone_size: -; v_call: TRBV24-1; cdr3_aa: CATSDPAGGEAEAFF; cdr3_nt: TGTGCCACCAGTGATCCAGCAGGGGGGGAGGCTGAAGCTTTCTTT
d_call: TRBD1; j_call: TRBJ2-1; clone_size: many; v_call: TRBV7-2; cdr3_aa: CASSFRDRGMNEQFF; cdr3_nt: TGTGCCAGCAGCTTCCGGGACAGGGGGATGAATGAGCAGTTCTTC
d_call: -; j_call: TRBJ1-2; clone_size: few; v_call: TRBV7-9; cdr3_aa: CASSSPRANYGYTF; cdr3_nt: TGTGCCAGCAGCTCCCCACGGGCTAACTATGGCTACACCTTC
d_call: -; j_call: TRBJ2-1; clone_size: few; v_call: TRBV2; cdr3_aa: CASSGTQLGNEQFF; cdr3_nt: TGTGCCAGCAGTGGGACGCAGCTAGGGAATGAGCAGTTCTTC
d_call: -; j_call: TRBJ2-3; clone_size: -; v_call: TRBV10-3; cdr3_aa: CAITKSSSTDTQYF; cdr3_nt: TGTGCCATCACAAAGTCTTCTAGCACAGATACGCAGTATTTT
d_call: -; j_call: TRBJ2-3; clone_size: few; v_call: TRBV15; cdr3_aa: CATSTQADTQYF; cdr3_nt: TGTGCCACCAGCACACAAGCAGATACGCAGTATTTT
d_call: TRBD2; j_call: TRBJ2-1; clone_size: few; v_call: TRBV13; cdr3_aa: CASSLGGLAGANEQFF; cdr3_nt: TGTGCCAGCAGCTTAGGTGGACTAGCGGGAGCCAATGAGCAGTTCTTC
d_call: -; j_call: TRBJ1-1; clone_size: -; v_call: TRBV10-2; cdr3_aa: CASSESGFTMAFF; cdr3_nt: TGCGCCAGCAGTGAGTCGGGTTTCACTATGGCTTTCTTT
d_call: -; j_call: TRBJ2-1; clone_size: many; v_call: TRBV27; cdr3_aa: CASSVGTGSNEQFF; cdr3_nt: TGTGCCAGCAGTGTCGGGACTGGGTCCAATGAGCAGTTCTTC
d_call: -; j_call: TRBJ2-1; clone_size: -; v_call: TRBV27; cdr3_aa: CASSLAPTSYNEQFF; cdr3_nt: TGTGCCAGCAGTTTAGCACCTACCTCCTACAATGAGCAGTTCTTC
d_call: -; j_call: TRBJ1-5; clone_size: -; v_call: TRBV6-5; cdr3_aa: CASSYSRGQPQHF; cdr3_nt: TGTGCCAGCAGTTACTCTCGGGGACAGCCCCAGCATTTT
d_call: -; j_call: TRBJ1-1; clone_size: few; v_call: TRBV6-5; cdr3_aa: CASSYGGVQTEAFF; cdr3_nt: TGTGCCAGCAGTTACGGGGGGGTACAAACTGAAGCTTTCTTT
d_call: -; j_call: TRBJ2-2; clone_size: -; v_call: TRBV10-2; cdr3_aa: CASGGSGFTGELFF; cdr3_nt: TGCGCCAGCGGAGGCTCAGGGTTCACCGGGGAGCTGTTTTTT
d_call: -; j_call: TRBJ2-1; clone_size: -; v_call: TRBV6-2/TRBV6-3; cdr3_aa: CASSYAASSYSEQFF; cdr3_nt: TGTGCCAGCAGTTATGCAGCGAGCTCCTACAGTGAGCAGTTCTTC
d_call: -; j_call: TRBJ2-1; clone_size: many; v_call: TRBV29-1; cdr3_aa: CSVEDRVAQSSYNEQFF; cdr3_nt: TGCAGCGTTGAAGATCGGGTAGCGCAGAGCTCCTACAATGAGCAGTTCTTC
d_call: TRBD1; j_call: TRBJ2-1; clone_size: few; v_call: TRBV12-3/TRBV12-4; cdr3_aa: CASSPGTGGRFNEQFF; cdr3_nt: TGTGCCAGCAGTCCGGGGACAGGTGGCCGCTTCAATGAGCAGTTCTTC
d_call: -; j_call: TRBJ1-1; clone_size: few; v_call: TRBV5-6; cdr3_aa: CASSVIWGGTEAFF; cdr3_nt: TGTGCCAGCAGCGTGATCTGGGGAGGCACTGAAGCTTTCTTT
d_call: -; j_call: TRBJ2-7; clone_size: -; v_call: TRBV14; cdr3_aa: CASSQVKGAYEQYF; cdr3_nt: TGTGCCAGCAGCCAAGTCAAGGGGGCCTACGAGCAGTACTTC
d_call: -; j_call: TRBJ2-3; clone_size: many; v_call: TRBV5-1; cdr3_aa: CASSLGDRPITDTQYF; cdr3_nt: TGCGCCAGCAGCTTGGGTGACAGGCCTATCACAGATACGCAGTATTTT
d_call: TRBD2; j_call: TRBJ2-1; clone_size: -; v_call: TRBV11-3; cdr3_aa: CASSLNLGLAGVNEQFF; cdr3_nt: TGTGCCAGCAGCTTAAATTTGGGACTAGCGGGAGTTAATGAGCAGTTCTTC
d_call: -; j_call: TRBJ2-1; clone_size: -; v_call: TRBV20-1; cdr3_aa: CSGEDSAYNEQFF; cdr3_nt: TGCAGTGGGGAGGATTCGGCCTACAATGAGCAGTTCTTC
d_call: TRBD2; j_call: TRBJ2-7; clone_size: -; v_call: TRBV6-1; cdr3_aa: CASRKLAGASYEQYF; cdr3_nt: TGTGCCAGCAGAAAGCTAGCGGGAGCCTCCTACGAGCAGTACTTC
d_call: -; j_call: TRBJ2-1; clone_size: many; v_call: TRBV7-3; cdr3_aa: CASSLGGFSYNEQFF; cdr3_nt: TGTGCCAGCAGCTTGGGGGGATTTAGCTACAATGAGCAGTTCTTC
d_call: TRBD1; j_call: TRBJ2-5; clone_size: few; v_call: TRBV25-1; cdr3_aa: CASSNPRTGPQETQYF; cdr3_nt: TGTGCCAGCAGTAACCCCCGGACAGGCCCCCAAGAGACCCAGTACTTC
d_call: TRBD2; j_call: TRBJ2-4; clone_size: -; v_call: TRBV9; cdr3_aa: CASSPGGLKNIQYF; cdr3_nt: TGTGCCAGCAGCCCGGGGGGACTGAAAAACATTCAGTACTTC
d_call: TRBD2; j_call: TRBJ2-7; clone_size: few; v_call: TRBV6-1; cdr3_aa: CASRRTSGSHREQYF; cdr3_nt: TGTGCCAGCAGGAGGACTAGCGGGAGTCACCGCGAGCAGTACTTC
d_call: -; j_call: TRBJ2-1; clone_size: -; v_call: TRBV3-1; cdr3_aa: CASSQRKGHSGSYNEQFF; cdr3_nt: TGTGCCAGCAGCCAAAGAAAAGGACACAGCGGTTCCTACAATGAGCAGTTCTTC
d_call: TRBD1; j_call: TRBJ2-5; clone_size: -; v_call: TRBV10-2; cdr3_aa: CASSRDRVYYDWETQYF; cdr3_nt: TGCGCCAGCAGCCGGGACAGGGTATATTACGACTGGGAGACCCAGTACTTC
d_call: TRBD1; j_call: TRBJ2-1; clone_size: once; v_call: TRBV5-5; cdr3_aa: CASSPGQGRIEQFF; cdr3_nt: TGTGCCAGCAGTCCGGGACAGGGAAGGATTGAGCAGTTCTTC
d_call: -; j_call: TRBJ2-3; clone_size: -; v_call: TRBV7-7; cdr3_aa: CASSLSSMADTQYF; cdr3_nt: TGTGCCAGCAGCTTATCCTCTATGGCCGATACGCAGTATTTT
d_call: -; j_call: TRBJ1-1; clone_size: -; v_call: TRBV20-1; cdr3_aa: CSARPGNTEAFF; cdr3_nt: TGCAGTGCTAGACCAGGGAACACTGAAGCTTTCTTT
d_call: -; j_call: TRBJ2-4; clone_size: -; v_call: TRBV20-1; cdr3_aa: CSAKHPGENIQYF; cdr3_nt: TGCAGTGCTAAGCACCCAGGAGAAAACATTCAGTACTTC
d_call: TRBD2; j_call: TRBJ2-3; clone_size: -; v_call: TRBV5-1; cdr3_aa: CASSLEGLAGPSTDTQYF; cdr3_nt: TGCGCCAGCAGCTTGGAGGGACTAGCGGGACCAAGCACAGATACGCAGTATTTT
d_call: TRBD2; j_call: TRBJ2-5; clone_size: -; v_call: TRBV6-2/TRBV6-3; cdr3_aa: CASRPGTSGFQETQYF; cdr3_nt: TGTGCCAGCAGGCCCGGGACTAGCGGATTCCAAGAGACCCAGTACTTC
d_call: TRBD2; j_call: TRBJ2-1; clone_size: -; v_call: TRBV7-2; cdr3_aa: CASSLNPPGGAGEQFF; cdr3_nt: TGTGCCAGCAGCTTAAACCCCCCCGGGGGGGCTGGTGAGCAGTTCTTC
d_call: TRBD2; j_call: TRBJ2-7; clone_size: few; v_call: TRBV7-7; cdr3_aa: CASSEGLAGASEQYF; cdr3_nt: TGTGCCAGCAGCGAGGGACTAGCGGGAGCCTCCGAGCAGTACTTC
d_call: -; j_call: TRBJ1-3; clone_size: once; v_call: TRBV3-1; cdr3_aa: CASSQGQSINTIYF; cdr3_nt: TGTGCCAGCAGCCAAGGACAGAGCATAAACACCATATATTTT
d_call: TRBD2; j_call: TRBJ2-1; clone_size: -; v_call: TRBV11-2; cdr3_aa: CASSATSGSYNEQFF; cdr3_nt: TGTGCCAGCAGCGCGACTAGCGGCTCCTACAATGAGCAGTTCTTC